The 7 T cell receptor beta chains below were found in one sample sequenced in a study of T-cell memory formation after mild COVID-19 (dated by TCRdb to the early 2020s). The library was prepared using 5' RACE. Data came from an Illumina NovaSeq 6000. The public reads were reprocessed in TCRdb via fastp at Q25 and MiXCR, keeping in-frame beta chains. Rows with one shared CDR3 protein collapse into an entry with the most common genes and DNA. The sample yields around 99,000 distinct CDR3 sequences; over 13% were counted once. The ten largest clones represent around two fifths of the sample. Specimen: PBMCs or a T cell subset sorted from them (not recorded which). The receptor source for this set is a man between 18 and 35 years old who had mild COVID-19 (a few samples of this study predate the infection). The sample titles of this study are shuffled in the database, so cell type and time point are left out; the donor was told from shared clones.

V is TRBV5-1 and J is TRBJ2-7; the D gene is possibly TRBD2 (5 bases). CDR1 is SGHRS and CDR2 is YFSETQ in the germline V gene. The CDR3 covers 14 residues. Between the trimmed V and J ends, which lost 0 bases and 5 bases, there was a span of 12 bases. CDR3 sequence (DNA): TGCGCCAGCAGCTTGGGTTCCCCGGAGGACGAGCAGTACGTC. Protein: CASSLGSPEDEQYV.

The CDR3 is CASSSGRNTEAFF. DNA of the CDR3: TGTGCCAGCAGTAGCGGACGGAACACTGAAGCTTTCTTT. V is TRBV27 and J is TRBJ1-1; D is unresolved. The germline V gene encodes CDR1 MNHEY and CDR2 SMNVEV (reference sequence). Deletions cut 5 bases from V and 1 base from J, with 8 bases between. CDR3 length equals 13 residues.

This rearrangement joins TRBV3-1 to TRBJ1-2; D is unresolved. The CDR3 extends over 14 amino acids. The germline V gene encodes CDR1 LGHDT and CDR2 YNNKEL (reference sequence). V was shortened by 1 base and J by 4 bases, with 10 bases between the two germline ends. The CDR3 sequence is CASSQGLYGYGYTF. CDR3 bases: TGTGCCAGCAGCCAAGGGCTATACGGCTATGGCTACACCTTC.

This clonotype came up a few times. The V gene is TRBV29-1, the J gene TRBJ2-7; D might be TRBD1 or TRBD2, each matching 7 bases. Germline assignment: CDR1 SQVTM and CDR2 ANQGSEA. The V end lost 0 bases, the J end lost 3 bases, and 18 bases lay between the germline ends. The CDR3 sequence is 16 residues long. CDR3 amino acids: CSVEDLGEGADYEQYF. The CDR3 DNA sequence: TGCAGCGTTGAAGATCTCGGGGAGGGGGCAGACTACGAGCAGTACTTC.

This clonotype showed up just a few times. This rearrangement joins TRBV6-6 to TRBJ2-7; tentative D call: TRBD1 (5 bases). V lost 5 bases, J lost 5 bases, and 10 bases lay in between. The CDR3 sequence is 12 residues long. The germline gives CDR1 MNHNY, CDR2 SVGAGI (reference sequence). The CDR3 here is CASSGALDEQYV. CDR3 DNA: TGTGCCAGCAGTGGGGCCCTGGACGAGCAGTACGTC.

The V gene is TRBV9, the J gene TRBJ1-4; perhaps TRBD1 as D (6 bases). The germline V gene encodes CDR1 SGDLS and CDR2 YYNGEE. The CDR3 spans 15 residues. Trimming cost V 3 bases and J 3 bases, with 12 bases left between them. The CDR3 region has the DNA TGTGCCAGCAGCGATGGGGGGGCCTCTAATGAAAAACTGTTTTTT. It is translated as CASSDGGASNEKLFF.

V gene TRBV12-3 or TRBV12-4 combines with J gene TRBJ2-7, with D possibly called TRBD1 or TRBD2 (6 bases each). The CDR3 is 13 residues long. V lost 4 bases, J lost 7 bases, and 14 bases lay in between. The CDR3 reads CASSSSGAGEQYV. The CDR3 region has the DNA TGTGCCAGCAGTTCCTCGGGGGCCGGTGAGCAGTACGTC.